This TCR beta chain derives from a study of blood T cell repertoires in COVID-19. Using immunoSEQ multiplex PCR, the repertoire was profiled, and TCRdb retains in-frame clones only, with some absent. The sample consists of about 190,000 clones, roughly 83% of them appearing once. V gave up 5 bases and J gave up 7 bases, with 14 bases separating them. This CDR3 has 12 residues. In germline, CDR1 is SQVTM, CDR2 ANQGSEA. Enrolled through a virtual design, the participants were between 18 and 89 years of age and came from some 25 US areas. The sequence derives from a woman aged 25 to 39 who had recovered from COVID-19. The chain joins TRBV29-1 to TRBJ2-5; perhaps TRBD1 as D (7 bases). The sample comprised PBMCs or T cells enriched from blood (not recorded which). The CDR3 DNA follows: TGCAGCGTTCCTCGACAGGGACTGACCCAGTACTTC. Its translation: CSVPRQGLTQYF. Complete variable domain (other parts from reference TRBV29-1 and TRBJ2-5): SAVISQKPSRDICQRGTSLTIQCQVDSQVTMMFWYRQQPGQSLTLIATANQGSEATYESGFVIDKFPISRPNLTFSTLTVSNMSPEDSSIYLCSVPRQGLTQYFGPGTRLLVL.